This passage covers 26 T cell receptor beta chains from one sample sequenced in a study of T cells after yellow fever vaccination. TCRdb redid the calling of the 5' RACE reads with MiXCR, one entry per CDR3 protein. Of under 700,000 distinct CDR3 sequences in the sample, 17% were seen once. The specimen comprised PBMCs, sampled less than 6 days after the first yellow fever vaccination. The receptors come from a man younger than 35 who received the YFV17D yellow fever vaccine.

This clonotype came up a few times. CDR3 region: CAWSVRTSRTDTQYF. The CDR3 nucleotides are TGTGCCTGGAGTGTACGGACTAGCCGCACAGATACGCAGTATTTT. The J gene is TRBJ2-3, the V gene TRBV30; 8 bases match TRBD2. This CDR3 has 15 residues. Germline V gene lookup returns CDR1 GTSNPN and CDR2 SVGIG (reference sequence). V lost 0 bases and J lost 1; bases outside the gene matches: 3.

There are a few counts of this clonotype. J is TRBJ2-7 and V is TRBV18; TRBD1 matches 7 bases. This CDR3 is 14 amino acids long. CDR1 is KGHSH, CDR2 LQKENI, per germline. Losses at the gene ends were 0 bases for V and 7 bases for J; bases not matched to a gene: 6. The chain's CDR3 is CASSPPGQFAEQYF. In nucleotides, the CDR3 is TGTGCCAGCTCACCACCGGGACAGTTTGCAGAGCAGTACTTC.

J is TRBJ2-6 and V is TRBV11-3; D remains unclear. The germline V gene encodes CDR1 SGHNT and CDR2 YENEEA. The CDR3 runs 14 residues. Trimming removed 5 bases from V and 3 bases from J, with 8 bases in between. CDR3 DNA sequence: TGTGCCAGCAGCGCCCGTGATGGGGCCAACGTCCTGACTTTC. Amino acids: CASSARDGANVLTF.

The sample holds a few counts of this clonotype. CDR3 in DNA: TGTGCCAGCGCCTCAGGGACATATAGCAATCAGCCCCAGCATTTT. Translated, it gives CASASGTYSNQPQHF. This rearrangement joins TRBV12-3 or TRBV12-4 to TRBJ1-5; TRBD1 is a possible D gene (6 bases). The CDR3 covers 15 residues. The V gene lost 8 bases and the J gene lost 0 bases, with 14 bases spanning the gap.

This clonotype has more than one count but fewer than ten. The DNA of the CDR3 is TGTGCCATCAGTGAGCTGGCGGGTATGGAGGCTGAAGCTTTCTTT. This sequence encodes CAISELAGMEAEAFF. This chain uses TRBV10-3 with TRBJ1-1; D call uncertain. V lost 2 bases and J 6 bases, leaving 16 bases between the germline ends. The CDR3 covers 15 residues. Germline CDR1 ENHRY, CDR2 SYGVKD.

The V call is TRBV30, the J call TRBJ2-3; D may be TRBD1 (5 bases). The germline V and J ends were trimmed by 1 base and 9 bases, with 8 bases remaining between them. Per germline, CDR1 GTSNPN and CDR2 SVGIG (reference sequence). The CDR3 runs to 11 residues. In DNA form, the CDR3 reads TGTGCCTGGAGTGCTCAGGGAACGCAGTATTTT. Encoded protein: CAWSAQGTQYF. The variable domain in full, completed from reference TRBV30 and TRBJ2-3, reads SQTIHQWPATLVQPVGSPLSLECTVEGTSNPNLYWYRQAAGRGLQLLFYSVGIGQISSEVPQNLSASRPQDRQFILSSKKLLLSDSGFYLCAWSAQGTQYFGPGTRLTVL.

This clonotype showed up just a few times. The genes are TRBV6-2 or TRBV6-3 and TRBJ2-7; 7 nucleotides agree with TRBD1. Germline V gene sequence: CDR1 MNHEY, CDR2 SVGEGT. CDR3 length: 15 amino acids. V lost 6 bases, J lost 4 bases, and 12 bases stayed unmatched. CDR3 loop: CASRHGTDDYYEQYF. In DNA, the CDR3 is TGTGCCAGCAGGCACGGGACAGACGACTATTACGAGCAGTACTTC.

This clonotype showed up just a few times. The chain recombines TRBV20-1 with TRBJ1-2, with D maybe TRBD1 (6 bases). V was cut by 0 bases and J by 2 bases, with 16 bases left in between. This CDR3 region has 16 residues. Germline CDR1 reads DFQATT; CDR2 reads SNEGSKA (reference sequence). As DNA, the CDR3 is TGCAGTGCTAGAGATTACCGGGACAATAGAAACTATGGCTACACCTTC. As protein: CSARDYRDNRNYGYTF.

This clonotype has at least ten counts. V usage is TRBV18 and J usage is TRBJ2-5, with D unclear. The CDR3 covers 14 residues. Trimming removed 2 bases from V and 0 bases from J, with 7 bases in between. Germline V gene sequence: CDR1 KGHSH, CDR2 LQKENI. The CDR3 loop is CASSPMGYQETQYF. In DNA, the CDR3 is TGTGCCAGCTCACCAATGGGTTACCAAGAGACCCAGTACTTC.

The chain has TRBV7-3 and TRBJ2-3; D remains ambiguous. V was clipped by 3 bases and J by 7 bases, with 14 bases between them. The CDR3 runs 14 residues. Germline CDR1 and CDR2: SGHTA and FQGTGA. DNA of the CDR3: TGTGCCAGCAGCTTTTCCGTTAGCCGTCATACGCAGTATTTT. Translating it yields CASSFSVSRHTQYF.

This clonotype was seen ten or more times. The V call is TRBV4-3, the J call TRBJ2-2; D gene uncertain. V was clipped by 0 bases and J by 5 bases, with 10 bases between them. Germline CDR1 and CDR2: LGHNA and YSLEER. This CDR3 is 15 amino acids long. CDR3 sequence reads: CASSQDRRGTGELFF. Here the CDR3 DNA reads TGCGCCAGCAGCCAAGATCGACGCGGTACCGGGGAGCTGTTTTTT.

The V call is TRBV7-9, the J call TRBJ2-3; no clear D gene. Trimming stripped 1 base from V and 3 bases from J, with 11 bases between. The CDR3 sequence is 15 residues long. The germline V gene encodes CDR1 SEHNR and CDR2 FQNEAQ (reference sequence). CDR3 sequence: CASSLGGSYTDTQYF. DNA for the CDR3: TGTGCCAGCAGCTTAGGAGGCAGTTATACAGATACGCAGTATTTT. Full variable domain (missing parts from reference TRBV7-9 and TRBJ2-3): DTGVSQNPRHKITKRGQNVTFRCDPISEHNRLYWYRQTLGQGPEFLTYFQNEAQLEKSRLLSDRFSAERPKGSFSTLEIQRTEQGDSAMYLCASSLGGSYTDTQYFGPGTRLTVL.

This chain connects TRBV25-1 to TRBJ2-7; 7 bases are a match to TRBD1. This CDR3 region has 14 residues. In germline, CDR1 is MGHDK, CDR2 SYGVNS. Germline trimming cut 6 bases from V and 9 bases from J; bases unmatched to any gene: 14. CDR3: CASRSRGTIEGQYF. The CDR3 DNA reads TGTGCCAGCAGGAGCAGGGGGACGATCGAAGGGCAGTACTTC.

This clonotype was counted a single time. The rearrangement links TRBV6-5 to TRBJ1-1; D uncertain. The V gene lost 4 bases and the J gene lost 4 bases, with 13 bases spanning the gap. The germline V gene encodes CDR1 MNHEY and CDR2 SVGAGI. CDR3 length: 14 amino acids. CDR3 sequence reads: CASSSGRFGTEAFF. In nucleotides, the CDR3 is TGTGCCAGCAGTTCTGGACGATTTGGCACTGAAGCTTTCTTT.

This clonotype has just a few counts. V usage is TRBV7-8 and J usage is TRBJ2-2; 9 bases line up with TRBD1. The V gene's germline CDR1 is SGHVS and CDR2 FQNEAQ. This CDR3 is 18 amino acids long. V lost 2 bases to trimming and J lost 3 bases; unmatched junction nucleotides: 10. The chain's CDR3 is CASSLREGQGSYTGELFF. The CDR3 DNA reads TGTGCCAGCAGCTTAAGGGAAGGACAGGGGTCATACACCGGGGAGCTGTTTTTT.

This clonotype was detected only a few times. V and J are TRBV7-9 and TRBJ1-2; 8 nucleotides match TRBD1. Unmatched junction bases numbered 9, after V lost 2 bases and J lost 7 bases. The length of the CDR3 is 15 residues. Germline-derived CDR1 and CDR2 are SEHNR and FQNEAQ (reference sequence). CDR3 in amino acids: CASSLQRQGTAGYTF. The CDR3 coding sequence is TGTGCCAGCAGCTTACAGCGACAGGGGACGGCTGGCTACACCTTC.

This clonotype turned up a few times. The DNA for the CDR3 is TGTGCCAGCAGCAAATCGGGCACAGGGGGCCCCTATGGCTACACCTTC. As protein: CASSKSGTGGPYGYTF. V and J are TRBV21-1 and TRBJ1-2; the table's D call, TRBD1, was not checked against the DNA. TRBV21-1 is a known pseudogene. The CDR3 is 16 amino acids.

V usage is TRBV7-2 and J usage is TRBJ2-5, with D perhaps given as TRBD1 or TRBD2 (5 bases each). V was trimmed by 1 base and J by 4 bases, leaving 10 bases between them. This CDR3 contains 14 residues. The germline V gene encodes CDR1 SGHTA and CDR2 FQGNSA. The CDR3 region is CASSLVGVVETQYF. The CDR3 DNA follows: TGTGCCAGCAGCTTAGTGGGGGTGGTAGAGACCCAGTACTTC.

The table lists this clonotype with a few counts. The rearrangement links TRBV4-1 to TRBJ2-7, with D perhaps TRBD1 (6 bases). Germline CDR1 reads MGHRA; CDR2 reads YSYEKL. Trimming removed 1 base from V and 4 bases from J, with 17 bases in between. This CDR3 contains 16 residues. The CDR3 protein is CASSQGGGGGAYEQYV. In DNA, the CDR3 is TGCGCCAGCAGCCAAGGAGGTGGGGGCGGAGCTTACGAGCAGTACGTC.

The rearrangement joins TRBV2 to TRBJ2-2; D remains ambiguous. The CDR3 has 13 residues. V was pared by 1 base and J by 5 bases, with 5 bases between. From germline, CDR1 is SNHLY and CDR2 FYNNEI. The CDR3 reads CASSEGYTGELFF. CDR3 DNA sequence: TGTGCCAGCAGTGAAGGGTATACCGGGGAGCTGTTTTTT.

This chain joins TRBV6-1 and TRBJ1-2; D may be TRBD1 (6 bases). CDR1 is MNHNS and CDR2 is SASEGT in the germline V gene. The V and J ends lost 6 bases and 4 bases respectively, with 18 bases between them. The CDR3 runs to 15 residues. The CDR3 region is CASSHHLDRSYGYTF. CDR3 nucleotides: TGTGCCAGCAGCCACCACTTAGACAGGAGCTATGGCTACACCTTC.

The chain employs TRBV5-4 and TRBJ2-5, with 11 bases lining up with TRBD2. This CDR3 contains 16 residues. In germline, CDR1 is SGHNT, CDR2 YYREEE (reference sequence). Trimming removed 1 base from V and 3 bases from J; junction bases left unmatched: 5. CDR3 sequence: CASSLRVTSGEETQYF. CDR3 sequence (DNA): TGTGCCAGCAGCTTGCGAGTGACTAGCGGGGAAGAGACCCAGTACTTC.

The rearrangement joins TRBV9 to TRBJ1-6; D gene unclear. CDR3 length: 12 residues. Germline CDR1 is SGDLS and CDR2 is YYNGEE. The V end lost 9 bases, the J end lost 4 bases, and 8 bases lay between the germline ends. The DNA for the CDR3 is TGTGCCACCGGGCAGTATAATTCACCCCTCCACTTT. This encodes CATGQYNSPLHF.

This clonotype was counted many times. The V and J genes are TRBV5-1 and TRBJ2-3; 8 bases are a match to TRBD2. CDR3 length: 14 amino acids. The germline V gene encodes CDR1 SGHRS and CDR2 YFSETQ. The V gene end was trimmed by 2 bases and the J gene end by 4 bases; junction bases not matched to a gene: 3. DNA for the CDR3: TGCGCCAGCAGCTTTTACGGGGGGGCAGATACGCAGTATTTT. It translates to CASSFYGGADTQYF.

The chain is built from TRBV6-5 and TRBJ2-7, with D perhaps TRBD2 (6 bases). V lost 2 bases to trimming and J lost 0 bases, with 11 bases between them. Germline CDR1 MNHEY, CDR2 SVGAGI. This CDR3 is built from 15 residues. The CDR3 region has the DNA TGTGCCAGCAGTTACGGGGGGTTAGGCTCCTACGAGCAGTACTTC. Translation gives CASSYGGLGSYEQYF.

The chain uses TRBV19 and TRBJ2-1; D call uncertain. Trimming took off 3 bases at V and 2 bases at J, with 11 bases between the two ends. Germline V CDR1 and CDR2: LNHDA, SQIVND (reference sequence). This CDR3 has 15 residues. The CDR3 is CASSMAPATYNEQFF. The CDR3 nucleotides read TGTGCCAGTAGTATGGCACCGGCGACCTACAATGAGCAGTTCTTC.